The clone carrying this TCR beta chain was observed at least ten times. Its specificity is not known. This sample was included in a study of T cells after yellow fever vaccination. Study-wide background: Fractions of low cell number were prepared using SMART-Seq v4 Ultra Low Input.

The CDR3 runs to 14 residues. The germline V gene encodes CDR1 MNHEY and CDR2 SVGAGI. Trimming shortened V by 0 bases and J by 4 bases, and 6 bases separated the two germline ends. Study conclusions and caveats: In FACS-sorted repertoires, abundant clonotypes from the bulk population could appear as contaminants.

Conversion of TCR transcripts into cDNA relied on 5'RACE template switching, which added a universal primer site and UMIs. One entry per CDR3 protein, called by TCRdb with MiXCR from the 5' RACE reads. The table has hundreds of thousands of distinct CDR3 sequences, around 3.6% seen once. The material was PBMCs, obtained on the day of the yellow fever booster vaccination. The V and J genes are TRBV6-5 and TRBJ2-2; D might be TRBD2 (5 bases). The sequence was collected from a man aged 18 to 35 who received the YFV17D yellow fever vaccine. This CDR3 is CASSYSGSTGELFF. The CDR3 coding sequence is TGTGCCAGCAGTTACTCAGGGAGCACCGGGGAGCTGTTTTTT.